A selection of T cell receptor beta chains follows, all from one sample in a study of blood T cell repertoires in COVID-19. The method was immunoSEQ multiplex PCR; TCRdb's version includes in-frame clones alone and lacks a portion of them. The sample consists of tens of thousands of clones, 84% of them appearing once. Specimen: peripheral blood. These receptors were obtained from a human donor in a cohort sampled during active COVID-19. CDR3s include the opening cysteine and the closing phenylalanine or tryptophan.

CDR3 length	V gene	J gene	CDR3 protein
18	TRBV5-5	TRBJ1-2	CASSLSVSPLDSDYGYTF
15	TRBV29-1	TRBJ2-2	CSVEDRQGSTGELFF
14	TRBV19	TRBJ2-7	CASSIDLGGYEQYF
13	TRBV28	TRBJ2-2	CASSSGVPGELFF
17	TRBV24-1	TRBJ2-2	CATSDLPGGPDTGELFF
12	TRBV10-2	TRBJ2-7	CASSESGQVRYF
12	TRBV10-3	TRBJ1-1	CAISDMNTEAFF
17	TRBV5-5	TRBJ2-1	CASSLGWAGLDYNEQFF
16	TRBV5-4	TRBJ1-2	CASSRLTGTGGLGYTF
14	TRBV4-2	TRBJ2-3	CASSQVQGTDTQYF
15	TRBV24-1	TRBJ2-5	CATSDPTGYQETQYF
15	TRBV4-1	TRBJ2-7	CASSQASQGGYEQYF
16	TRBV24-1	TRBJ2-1	CATSDLAGGSYNEQFF
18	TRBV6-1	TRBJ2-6	CASSVARGGSSGANVLTF
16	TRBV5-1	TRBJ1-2	CASSLYDRGQSYGYTF
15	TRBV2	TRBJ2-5	CASSEPQGQQETQYF
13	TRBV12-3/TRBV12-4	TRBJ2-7	CASRSSGTYEQYF
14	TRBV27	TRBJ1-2	CASSLDRGRDGYTF
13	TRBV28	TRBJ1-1	CASSLLQGTEAFF
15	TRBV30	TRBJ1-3	CAWRMVAMAGNTIYF
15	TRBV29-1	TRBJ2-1	CSVDDRSHHYNEQFF
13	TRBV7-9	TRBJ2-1	CASSDGLADEQFF
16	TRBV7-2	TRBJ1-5	CASSLDNRGSNQPQHF
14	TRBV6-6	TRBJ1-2	CASTSPGTNYGYTF
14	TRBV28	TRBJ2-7	CASTTGRDRYEQYF
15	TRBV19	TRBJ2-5	CASGTLAGGRETQYF
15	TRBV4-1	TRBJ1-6	CASSQGFTDNSPLHF
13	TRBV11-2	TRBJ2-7	CASSLEDSYEQYF
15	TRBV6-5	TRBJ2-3	CASTRKGLLSDTQYF
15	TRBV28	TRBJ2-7	CASSIPAQGRYEQYF
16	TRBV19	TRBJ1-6	CASSPRDRGYNSPLHF
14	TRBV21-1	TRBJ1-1	CASSLTHPNTEAFF
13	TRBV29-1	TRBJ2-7	CSVEGHRAYEQYF
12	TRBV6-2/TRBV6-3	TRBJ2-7	CASSYFIYEQYF